This TCR beta chain was recovered during a study of spatial heterogeneity in lung cancer. TCRdb fed the 5' RACE reads into MiXCR, producing one record per CDR3 protein. Counted here are around 110,000 distinct CDR3 sequences, approximately 12% occurring once; the ten biggest clones make up approximately 15%. CDR1 and CDR2 (germline): SGHRS, YFSETQ. CDR3 length: 15 amino acids. V was pared by 0 bases and J by 11 bases, with 20 bases between. Specified time point: blood at routine non-recurrence follow-up after resection. Frozen PBMC, nontumor lung or tumor provided whole RNA, which was sequenced unsorted. This clonotype appeared a few times.

The source was PBMCs, collected at follow-up. This TCR was recovered from a male donor with early-stage non-small cell lung cancer. This rearrangement joins TRBV5-1 to TRBJ1-2, with unresolved D. CDR3 DNA sequence: TGCGCCAGCAGCTTGGCCCCGACTATAGGTACTCGGTACACCTTC. Translated: CASSLAPTIGTRYTF.